These 10 T cell receptor beta chains share one sample of origin, sequenced in a study of blood T cells in healthy people across ages. A second PCR of about 7 to 11 cycles used a sample-barcoded 5' primer and a J-beta primer mix. TCRdb ran MiXCR on the 5' RACE reads and lists one entry per CDR3 protein. The data contain approximately 800,000 distinct CDR3 sequences, about 56% of them singletons. The sample taken for sequencing was blood. These receptors came from a man in his forties in good health.

The sample holds a few counts of this clonotype. This chain uses TRBV7-6 with TRBJ2-3, with 12 bases matching TRBD2. The length of the CDR3 is 16 residues. Germline-derived CDR1 and CDR2 are SGHVS and FNYEAQ. J lost 4 bases, V lost 6 bases, and 8 bases had no gene match. The DNA of the CDR3 is TGTGCCAGCAGTCGGGAACTAGCGGGGGGTTCAGATACGCAGTATTTT. Amino acid sequence: CASSRELAGGSDTQYF. The whole variable domain, remainder taken from reference TRBV7-6 and TRBJ2-3, is GAGVSQSPRYKVTKRGQDVALRCDPISGHVSLYWYRQALGQGPEFLTYFNYEAQQDKSGLPNDRFSAERPEGSISTLTIQRTEQRDSAMYRCASSRELAGGSDTQYFGPGTRLTVL.

This clonotype showed up just a few times. The chain links TRBV7-9 to TRBJ1-1; TRBD1 matches 8 bases. CDR3 length: 14 amino acids. Trimming removed 1 base from V and 3 bases from J; junction bases left unmatched: 1. CDR1 and CDR2 from the germline V gene are SEHNR and FQNEAQ (reference sequence). The CDR3 nucleotides are TGTGCCAGCAGCTTAGACAGGGGGTACACTGAAGCTTTCTTT. Translated, it gives CASSLDRGYTEAFF.

The chain combines TRBV20-1 with TRBJ2-1; D tentatively fits TRBD1 or TRBD2 (5 bases each). The DNA end lines up better with TRBJ2-7; the J call may be wrong. Looked up from germline, CDR1 is DFQATT and CDR2 is SNEGSKA (reference sequence). The CDR3 is 14 amino acids. The CDR3 DNA is TGCAGTGCGAGGGAAGGGCCCGCGGACAATGAGCAGTACTTC. Protein sequence: CSAREGPADNEQYF.

This chain joins TRBV4-1 and TRBJ1-5, with D possibly being TRBD1 (5 bases). Trimming took off 4 bases at V and 6 bases at J, with 10 bases between the two ends. Germline CDR1 and CDR2: MGHRA and YSYEKL. The CDR3 consists of 13 residues. The DNA for the CDR3 is TGCGCCAGCAGCCCATATCAGGGTCAGCCCCAGCATTTT. Translated, it gives CASSPYQGQPQHF.

The V and J genes are TRBV7-2 and TRBJ1-1; no definite D call. This CDR3 has 15 amino acids. V was cut by 5 bases and J by 1 base, with 14 bases left in between. The germline V gene has CDR1 SGHTA and CDR2 FQGNSA. The chain's CDR3 is CASSPTPSGNTEAFF. The CDR3 DNA follows: TGTGCCAGCAGCCCGACGCCATCGGGGAACACTGAAGCTTTCTTT.

The chain couples TRBV7-6 to TRBJ2-7; TRBD2 matches at 8 bases. The V and J ends lost 4 bases and 6 bases, in that order; junction bases with no gene match: 11. This CDR3 contains 15 residues. CDR1 is SGHVS, CDR2 FNYEAQ, per germline. CDR3 in amino acids: CASSSPGGRNSEQYF. CDR3 coding DNA: TGTGCCAGCAGCTCCCCTGGCGGGAGGAACTCCGAGCAGTACTTC.

V usage is TRBV2 and J usage is TRBJ1-5, with D perhaps matching TRBD1 (6 bases). Germline V lookup: CDR1 SNHLY, CDR2 FYNNEI. Trimming shortened V by 3 bases and J by 4 bases, and 10 bases separated the two germline ends. This CDR3 is 14 amino acids long. The CDR3 loop reads CASSERGLNQPQHF. CDR3 nucleotide sequence: TGTGCCAGCAGTGAGCGGGGGCTTAATCAGCCCCAGCATTTT.

The chain links TRBV7-2 to TRBJ2-2; 9 bases match TRBD2. V lost 4 bases and J lost 6; bases outside the gene matches: 9. Per germline, CDR1 SGHTA and CDR2 FQGNSA. CDR3 size: 16 residues. Written as DNA, the CDR3 is TGTGCCAGCAGCTCACTAGCGGGCAGAGTGTCCGGGGAGCTGTTTTTT. Translation: CASSSLAGRVSGELFF.

A word on this clonotype: Mismatch with germline at one junction end may stem from a read error. J is TRBJ1-2 and V is TRBV18, with TRBD1 as a possible D gene (6 bases). Germline V CDR1 and CDR2: KGHSH, LQKENI. The CDR3 length is 15 residues. In nucleotides, the CDR3 is TGTGCCCGCTCACCGGGGGCCAGGGGCAGTGGCGGCTACACCTTC. Translation gives CARSPGARGSGGYTF.

This clonotype turned up a few times. This rearrangement joins TRBV12-3 or TRBV12-4 to TRBJ1-2; perhaps TRBD1 as D (6 bases). V dropped 6 bases and J dropped 7 bases, with 15 bases sitting between them. The CDR3 spans 13 residues. The CDR3 DNA follows: TGTGCCAGCAGCGCCAGACAGGCTGCTGGCTACACCTTC. Translated, it gives CASSARQAAGYTF.